The TCR beta chain under discussion was sequenced for a study of blood T cell repertoires in COVID-19. Study-wide context: The origin of the acute and convalescent COVID-19 samples was the United States, Italy and Spain.

Per germline, CDR1 MNHEY and CDR2 SMNVEV (reference sequence). V lost 0 bases to trimming and J lost 2 bases; unmatched junction nucleotides: 8. The CDR3 loop spans 19 amino acids. Original data processing: Reference gene primer amplification gave nucleated cell count estimates. Clones were sequenced by immunoSEQ multiplex PCR, and TCRdb holds only the in-frame ones, with some missing. The DNA was the basis for D and trimming; V, J and clone size are from that table. Here the sample spans roughly 68,000 clones, 89% being singletons. The chain recombines TRBV27 with TRBJ2-1, with TRBD2 matching 12 bases. The sequenced sample was peripheral blood. This sequence originates from a woman aged 50 to 65 with active COVID-19. For the CDR3, the DNA is TGTGCCAGCAGTTTATCACGGGACCGGACTAGCGGGACCTACAATGAGCAGTTCTTC. It encodes CASSLSRDRTSGTYNEQFF.